Listed here are 23 T cell receptor beta chains from one sample, sequenced in a study of identifying expanded T cells in peripheral blood. Clones were sequenced by immunoSEQ multiplex PCR, and TCRdb holds only the in-frame ones, with some missing. Of 95,000 to 100,000 clones in the sample, 87% were seen once. Sequenced sample: blood. The receptors come from a person aged 18 to 75 in good health.

The V and J genes are TRBV7-2 and TRBJ2-2; D not certain. The CDR3 consists of 14 residues. The V end was cut by 5 bases, the J end by 3 bases, with 10 bases between. Germline lookup yields CDR1 SGHTA and CDR2 FQGNSA. The CDR3 coding sequence is TGTGCCAGCAGCGCCCGCTGGGACACCGGGGAGCTGTTTTTT. Translating it yields CASSARWDTGELFF. The whole variable domain, remainder taken from reference TRBV7-2 and TRBJ2-2, is GAGVSQSPSNKVTEKGKDVELRCDPISGHTALYWYRQSLGQGLEFLIYFQGNSAPDKSGLPSDRFSAERTGGSVSTLTIQRTQQEDSAVYLCASSARWDTGELFFGEGSRLTVL.

The V and J genes are TRBV11-2 and TRBJ2-2, with D possibly being TRBD1 (6 bases). The V gene's germline CDR1 is SGHAT and CDR2 FQNNGV. The CDR3 loop spans 13 amino acids. V shed 6 bases and J shed 3 bases, with 8 bases lying between them. The CDR3: CASRGQHTGELFF. The CDR3 region has the DNA TGTGCCAGCAGGGGACAACACACCGGGGAGCTGTTTTTT.

The chain combines TRBV30 with TRBJ1-3; no firm D call. Trimming removed 4 bases from V and 4 bases from J, with 8 bases in between. Germline CDR1 reads GTSNPN; CDR2 reads SVGIG (reference sequence). This CDR3 region has 12 residues. Written as DNA, the CDR3 is TGTGCCTGGACCGAGCTAGGAAACACCATATATTTT. Translated, it gives CAWTELGNTIYF.

The V call is TRBV7-2, the J call TRBJ2-5; D call uncertain. Trimming left V 2 bases short and J 0 bases short, with 7 bases between. Germline V CDR1 and CDR2: SGHTA, FQGNSA. The CDR3 is made up of 14 amino acids. The CDR3 protein is CASSLRVYQETQYF. The CDR3 nucleotides are TGTGCCAGCAGCTTACGTGTTTACCAAGAGACCCAGTACTTC.

The V gene is TRBV29-1, the J gene TRBJ2-4; TRBD1 aligns across 8 bases. The germline gives CDR1 SQVTM, CDR2 ANQGSEA. The CDR3 is made up of 13 amino acids. In DNA form, the CDR3 reads TGCAGTGCTGGAACAGGGGGTCCGGACATTCAGTACTTC. It yields the protein CSAGTGGPDIQYF.

The chain employs TRBV9 and TRBJ2-3; the D call may be TRBD1 or TRBD2 (5 bases each). CDR1 and CDR2 from the germline V gene are SGDLS and YYNGEE. This CDR3 spans 15 amino acids. With 2 bases removed from V and 3 bases from J, the gap between germline ends came to 13 bases. CDR3 nucleotides: TGTGCCAGCAGCGTCACCGGGACCCTGACAGATACGCAGTATTTT. Translation: CASSVTGTLTDTQYF.

This clone has just a few counts. The chain uses TRBV2 and TRBJ1-2; D unclear. Trimming removed 5 bases at V and 7 bases at J, with 17 bases between. This CDR3 is 14 amino acids long. Germline-derived CDR1 and CDR2 are SNHLY and FYNNEI. CDR3 loop: CASSLRDTSRGYTF. DNA for the CDR3: TGTGCCAGCAGTCTCCGAGACACATCGCGTGGCTACACCTTC.

About this clone: This sample also contains other DNA sequences that code for the same CDR3. The J gene is TRBJ2-5, the V gene TRBV18; D uncertain. V was trimmed by 0 bases and J by 1 base, leaving 3 bases between them. The CDR3 consists of 13 residues. CDR1 is KGHSH, CDR2 LQKENI, per germline. CDR3 amino acids: CASSPPSQETQYF. Here the CDR3 DNA reads TGTGCCAGCTCACCACCTAGCCAAGAGACCCAGTACTTC.

This chain links TRBV6-5 with TRBJ1-6; D ambiguous. The germline V and J ends were trimmed by 2 bases and 6 bases, with 11 bases remaining between them. This CDR3 contains 15 residues. Germline lookup yields CDR1 MNHEY and CDR2 SVGAGI. CDR3 amino acids: CASSYAPRSNSPLHF. The DNA of the CDR3 is TGTGCCAGCAGTTACGCGCCAAGGAGTAATTCACCCCTCCACTTT.

This clone was seen only once. The V gene is TRBV4-3, the J gene TRBJ2-7; 11 bases agree with TRBD2. The V gene end was trimmed by 0 bases and the J gene end by 4 bases; junction bases not matched to a gene: 5. Germline V gene lookup returns CDR1 LGHNA and CDR2 YSLEER. CDR3 length: 16 residues. The CDR3, as DNA: TGCGCCAGCAGCCAAGAAGAAAGACTAGCGGGGTACGAGCAGTACTTC. This encodes CASSQEERLAGYEQYF.

This clone appeared a few times. Here the CDR3 reads CASSMQGEYEQYF. The DNA for the CDR3 is TGCGCCAGCAGCATGCAGGGGGAGTACGAGCAGTACTTC. The chain joins TRBV5-1 to TRBJ2-7, with 7 positions matching TRBD1. CDR1 is SGHRS, CDR2 YFSETQ, per germline. This CDR3 region has 13 residues. V lost 4 bases to trimming and J lost 4 bases; unmatched junction nucleotides: 5.

The V and J genes are TRBV2 and TRBJ2-3, with D perhaps matching TRBD2 (6 bases). CDR3 length: 15 residues. The germline V and J ends were trimmed by 2 bases and 6 bases, with 15 bases remaining between them. CDR1 and CDR2 from the germline V gene are SNHLY and FYNNEI. The CDR3, as DNA: TGTGCCAGCAGTGAATCCACTCTGGCGGGGGATACGCAGTATTTT. Translation: CASSESTLAGDTQYF.

The chain carries TRBV10-1 and TRBJ2-1, with TRBD2 matching over 8 bases. The V segment lost 4 bases and the J segment 2 bases; nucleotides outside the gene matches: 4. The germline gives CDR1 WNHNN, CDR2 SYGVQD (reference sequence). CDR3 size: 15 residues. The chain's CDR3 is CASSVAGNPYNEQFF. The CDR3 DNA sequence: TGCGCCAGCAGTGTAGCGGGGAACCCCTACAATGAGCAGTTCTTC.

In nucleotides, the CDR3 is TGCGCCAGCAGCACGGGACAGGGTGATAACTACACCTTC. Protein: CASSTGQGDNYTF. The V call is TRBV4-3, the J call TRBJ1-2, with 9 positions matching TRBD1. The CDR3 is 13 residues long. Germline CDR1 LGHNA, CDR2 YSLEER. V was clipped by 5 bases and J by 10 bases; unmatched bases: 8.

The chain couples TRBV6-6 to TRBJ2-1; D remains unclear. The V gene lost 0 bases and the J gene lost 9 bases, with 9 bases spanning the gap. This CDR3 is built from 13 residues. The germline gives CDR1 MNHNY, CDR2 SVGAGI (reference sequence). CDR3 DNA: TGTGCCAGCAGTTACTCATCCGTTCGTGAGCAGTTCTTC. It specifies CASSYSSVREQFF.

The chain has TRBV27 and TRBJ2-5; D uncertain. V was trimmed by 11 bases and J by 4 bases, leaving 17 bases between them. CDR3 length: 13 residues. The germline V gene encodes CDR1 MNHEY and CDR2 SMNVEV (reference sequence). CDR3 coding DNA: TGTGCCTCCTGGGCCCCCTCGGCAGAGACCCAGTACTTC. This encodes CASWAPSAETQYF.

This chain joins TRBV2 and TRBJ2-4, with D possibly TRBD1 on 5 matching bases. The germline V and J ends were trimmed by 4 bases and 9 bases, with 16 bases remaining between them. In germline, CDR1 is SNHLY, CDR2 FYNNEI. CDR3 length equals 14 residues. The CDR3 sequence is CASSVEKGMGIQYF. In DNA form, the CDR3 reads TGTGCCAGCAGTGTAGAGAAGGGGATGGGCATTCAGTACTTC.

This CDR3 is CASSKQGRDTEAFF. The DNA of the CDR3 is TGTGCCAGCAGTAAACAGGGGCGGGACACTGAAGCTTTCTTT. The chain carries TRBV6-5 and TRBJ1-1; TRBD1 agrees at 7 bases. From germline, CDR1 is MNHEY and CDR2 SVGAGI. The CDR3 is made up of 14 amino acids. With 5 bases clipped from V and 3 bases from J, the junction kept 6 bases outside the gene matches.

The chain joins TRBV5-4 to TRBJ2-7; D remains unclear. Deletions cut 4 bases from V and 3 bases from J, with 11 bases between. Germline V lookup: CDR1 SGHNT, CDR2 YYREEE (reference sequence). This CDR3 comprises 13 residues. CDR3 bases: TGTGCCAGCAGCCCACAGACGGACTACGAGCAGTACTTC. Amino acid sequence: CASSPQTDYEQYF.

The chain carries TRBV5-1 and TRBJ2-3; 9 bases align to TRBD2. This CDR3 is 16 amino acids long. V shed 4 bases, J shed 2 bases, and the junction held 8 bases outside the gene matches. CDR1 and CDR2 (germline): SGHRS, YFSETQ. DNA of the CDR3: TGCGCCAGCAGCCCCCCTGCGGGGGGGCCCACAGATACGCAGTATTTT. Residues: CASSPPAGGPTDTQYF. The complete variable domain, with remaining parts taken from reference TRBV5-1 and TRBJ2-3, reads KAGVTQTPRYLIKTRGQQVTLSCSPISGHRSVSWYQQTPGQGLQFLFEYFSETQRNKGNFPGRFSGRQFSNSRSEMNVSTLELGDSALYLCASSPPAGGPTDTQYFGPGTRLTVL.

This rearrangement joins TRBV6-5 to TRBJ2-5, with 7 bases identical to TRBD1. V was clipped by 5 bases and J by 9 bases; unmatched bases: 9. The length of the CDR3 is 13 residues. CDR1 and CDR2 from the germline V gene are MNHEY and SVGAGI. Here the CDR3 reads CASSPRQGSAQYF. The CDR3 nucleotides read TGTGCCAGCAGTCCCCGACAGGGTTCAGCCCAGTACTTC.

This clone was detected ten times or more. The chain employs TRBV5-4 and TRBJ2-1, with 9 bases lining up with TRBD2. Losses at the gene ends were 2 bases for V and 10 bases for J; bases not matched to a gene: 10. Germline-derived CDR1 and CDR2 are SGHNT and YYREEE (reference sequence). The CDR3 sequence is 15 residues long. This chain's CDR3 is CASSFRRGGRQEQFF. CDR3 in DNA: TGTGCCAGCAGCTTCCGGCGGGGGGGCCGTCAGGAGCAGTTCTTC.

The chain joins TRBV2 to TRBJ2-1; D may be TRBD1 (6 bases). Germline V gene sequence: CDR1 SNHLY, CDR2 FYNNEI. V was cut by 7 bases and J by 12 bases, with 19 bases left in between. This CDR3 is built from 13 residues. This chain's CDR3 is CASNDAGAIGQFF. The CDR3 nucleotides are TGTGCCAGCAATGATGCAGGGGCGATTGGGCAGTTCTTC. The whole variable domain, remainder taken from reference TRBV2 and TRBJ2-1, is EPEVTQTPSHQVTQMGQEVILRCVPISNHLYFYWYRQILGQKVEFLVSFYNNEISEKSEIFDDQFSVERPDGSNFTLKIRSTKLEDSAMYFCASNDAGAIGQFFGPGTRLTVL.